A single sample gave rise to the 6 T cell receptor beta chains below, sequenced in a study of blood T cell repertoires in COVID-19. Method: immunoSEQ multiplex PCR; TCRdb's copy keeps in-frame clones and lacks some. Of 300,000 to 350,000 clones in the sample, 90% were seen once. The sample taken for sequencing was PBMCs or T cells enriched from blood (not recorded which). The receptor set was obtained from a woman between 18 and 29 years old with acute COVID-19.

V usage is TRBV20-1 and J usage is TRBJ2-3; 9 bases are shared with TRBD1. Trimming took 4 bases from V and 2 from J; bases not matched to a gene: 4. The CDR3 totals 14 residues. Germline CDR1 and CDR2: DFQATT and SNEGSKA (reference sequence). In nucleotides, the CDR3 is TGCAGTGCTATTGACAGGGGGAACACAGATACGCAGTATTTT. Translated: CSAIDRGNTDTQYF.

This clone has just one count. The rearrangement links TRBV29-1 to TRBJ2-1, with 11 nucleotides matching TRBD2. Germline V CDR1 and CDR2: SQVTM, ANQGSEA. This CDR3 has 15 residues. V lost 5 bases, J lost 6 bases, and 9 bases stayed unmatched. The CDR3 spells CSVPTLAGVANEQFF. The CDR3 DNA sequence: TGCAGCGTTCCAACACTAGCGGGAGTGGCCAATGAGCAGTTCTTC.

This clone appeared a single time. CDR3 nucleotides: TGTGCCAGCAGCGCCGGGACTAGCCTATACAATGAGCAGTTCTTC. This codes for CASSAGTSLYNEQFF. V gene TRBV7-3 combines with J gene TRBJ2-1, with 9 bases lining up with TRBD2. The V and J ends lost 5 bases and 4 bases, in that order; junction bases with no gene match: 6. Looked up from germline, CDR1 is SGHTA and CDR2 is FQGTGA. The CDR3 consists of 15 residues.

The chain employs TRBV6-5 and TRBJ2-1; 8 bases line up with TRBD1. Germline-derived CDR1 and CDR2 are MNHEY and SVGAGI. The CDR3 spans 16 residues. V lost 2 bases to trimming and J lost 3 bases; unmatched junction nucleotides: 6. In DNA, the CDR3 is TGTGCCAGCAGTTACGGTCGGACAGGGTACTACAATGAGCAGTTCTTC. As protein: CASSYGRTGYYNEQFF.

This clone has just a few counts. Here the CDR3 reads CAISLDRDEQFF. In DNA form, the CDR3 reads TGTGCCATCAGCCTAGACAGGGATGAGCAGTTCTTC. The chain uses TRBV10-3 and TRBJ2-1; 7 nucleotides align to TRBD1. V dropped 6 bases and J dropped 8; count of bases not matched to a gene: 4. The CDR3 loop spans 12 amino acids. The germline gives CDR1 ENHRY, CDR2 SYGVKD.

V is TRBV28 and J is TRBJ1-2, with 9 bases matching TRBD1. The V and J ends lost 5 bases and 7 bases, in that order; junction bases with no gene match: 8. CDR1 MDHEN and CDR2 SYDVKM come from the germline V gene. The CDR3 has 14 residues. The CDR3 sequence: CASSPPDRGGGYTF. In DNA form, the CDR3 reads TGTGCCAGCAGTCCCCCGGACAGGGGAGGTGGCTACACCTTC.